Listed below are T cell receptor beta chains from one sample, sequenced in a study of T cells in Graves' hyperthyroidism and ophthalmopathy. TCRdb used MiXCR to reprocess the multiplex PCR reads, holding one entry per CDR3 protein. The repertoire includes 500,000 to 800,000 distinct CDR3 sequences, over 40% of them detected once, and less than 9.5% sits in the top ten. Specimen: peripheral blood or thyroid tissue (not recorded which). The receptors come from an adult man with Graves' disease, either hyperthyroidism or ophthalmopathy (not recorded which). Both conserved end residues are part of each CDR3. A D gene is named only where the DNA matches it firmly. For some rows the clone size is stated as once, few or many, or as a class when expanded; others skip it.

>TRBD1|TRBV5-1|TRBJ2-2|NA
TGCGCCAGCCGCCTAACTCAGGGGGCCGGGGAGCTGTTTTTT
CASRLTQGAGELFF
>NA|TRBV5-4|TRBJ1-2|NA
TGTGCCAGCAGCCATAAAACGGACAGCCTTTATGGCTACACCTTC
CASSHKTDSLYGYTF
>NA|TRBV20-1|TRBJ1-3|few
TGCAGTGCTAGAGATTGGAGGGAAGGTGGAAACACCATATATTTT
CSARDWREGGNTIYF
>TRBD1|TRBV5-4|TRBJ1-2|NA
TGTGCCAGCAGCTTGTGGCAGGGGGCGGAAGGCTACACCTTC
CASSLWQGAEGYTF
>NA|TRBV20-1|TRBJ2-7|NA
TGCAGTGCCTGGAGTACGACGAGCCGAAGAGACGAGCAGTACTTC
CSAWSTTSRRDEQYF
>NA|TRBV20-1|TRBJ2-2|few
TGCAGTGCTCAGCGCCTCGACTTAACCGGGGAGCTGTTTTTT
CSAQRLDLTGELFF
>TRBD1|TRBV6-1|TRBJ2-7|NA
TGTGCCAGCAGCGGACCAGACAGGGGGCGCATCTCTTACGAGCAGTACTTC
CASSGPDRGRISYEQYF
>NA|TRBV7-2|TRBJ1-6|NA
TGTGCCAGCAGCTTATTCAGGGAGTCAGGCTCCTATAATTCACCCCTCCACTTT
CASSLFRESGSYNSPLHF
>NA|TRBV6-5|TRBJ1-1|NA
TGTGCCAGCACTATAAGCAGTAACATGAACACTGAAGCTTTCTTT
CASTISSNMNTEAFF
>TRBD1|TRBV2|TRBJ2-2|NA
TGTGCCAGCAGTGGGGACAGGGGCGCCGGGGAGCTGTTTTTT
CASSGDRGAGELFF
>NA|TRBV19|TRBJ1-2|few
TGTGCCAGTAGTATCGATCTGGGACCCTATGGCTACACCTTC
CASSIDLGPYGYTF
>NA|TRBV4-2|TRBJ1-1|few
TGTGCCAGCAGGTTAGATGGGGTGAACACTGAAGCTTTCTTT
CASRLDGVNTEAFF
>NA|TRBV7-2|TRBJ1-1|many
TGTGCCAGCAGCTTAGCTCCTGGACAGAAGGATAACACTGAAGCTTTCTTT
CASSLAPGQKDNTEAFF
>TRBD1|TRBV7-2|TRBJ1-2|NA
TGTGCCAGCAGCCCGGAGACAGGGGGAACTTTCTATGGCTACACCTTC
CASSPETGGTFYGYTF
>NA|TRBV6-5|TRBJ1-1|NA
TGTGCCAGCAGTGCGGACGGAGTGAACACTGAAGCTTTCTTT
CASSADGVNTEAFF
>TRBD1|TRBV2|TRBJ1-1|NA
TGCGCCAGCAGCGTTGACAGGGTATCGAGCACTGAAGCTTTCTTT
CASSVDRVSSTEAFF
>NA|TRBV7-2|TRBJ1-4|many
TGTGCCAGCAGCTTAGAGGCTCGAAAACTGTTTTTT
CASSLEARKLFF
>TRBD1|TRBV13|TRBJ1-1|NA
TGTGCCAGCAGCTGGGGACAGGGGGCGCCCACTGAAGCTTTCTTT
CASSWGQGAPTEAFF
>NA|TRBV19|TRBJ1-1|NA
TGTGCCAGTAGTATTCGGAGGGGATCCGAAGCTTTCTTT
CASSIRRGSEAFF
>TRBD1|TRBV10-3|TRBJ1-4|once
TGTGCCATCAGTGAGTCGGGACAGGGAGGTGAAAAACTGTTTTTT
CAISESGQGGEKLFF
>NA|TRBV6-5|TRBJ2-7|many
TGTGCCAGCACCTACCTGGACCGTTCCTACGAGCAGTACTTC
CASTYLDRSYEQYF
>NA|TRBV29-1|TRBJ2-7|NA
TGCAGCGTCCCCCAGGGTGGCTACGAGCAGTACTTC
CSVPQGGYEQYF
>NA|TRBV6-1|TRBJ1-5|NA
TGTGCCAGCACCCCGAACCGCAGGGGCAGGGAAGGCGATCAGCCCCAGCATTTT
CASTPNRRGREGDQPQHF
>NA|TRBV2|TRBJ1-2|few
TGTGCCAGCAGTGAAAGGGGACTCTTATACGGCTACACCTTC
CASSERGLLYGYTF
>NA|TRBV11-2|TRBJ2-7|NA
TGTGCCAGCAGCTCGGGGGACTCCTCCGAGCAGTACTTC
CASSSGDSSEQYF
>TRBD1|TRBV20-1|TRBJ1-6|NA
TGCAGTGCTGGAGGACAGGCGAGCTCCTATAATTCACCCCTCCACTTT
CSAGGQASSYNSPLHF
>NA|TRBV7-3|TRBJ1-1|NA
TGTGCCAGCAGCTTAGATCGCGGCCGCCAAGCTTTCTTT
CASSLDRGRQAFF
>NA|TRBV29-1|TRBJ1-5|NA
TGCAGCGGAGCCCCGGGACCCAGTAGGAACGAGCATTTT
CSGAPGPSRNEHF
>TRBD1|TRBV25-1|TRBJ1-1|many
TGTGCCAGCAGTGAGGCAGGGGGGAACACTGAAGCTTTCTTT
CASSEAGGNTEAFF
>TRBD2|TRBV9|TRBJ2-7|once
TGTGCCAGCAGCTTGGGAAGCGGGAGCACAGATACGCAGTATTTC
CASSLGSGSTDTQYF
>NA|TRBV25-1|TRBJ1-6|NA
TGTGCCAGCAGTGCTGGGGCCCCCGGAGGAAATTCACCCCTCCACTTT
CASSAGAPGGNSPLHF
>NA|TRBV15|TRBJ1-6|many
TGTGCCACCAGCAGAGATTCCCTTATTAATTCACCCCTCCACTTT
CATSRDSLINSPLHF
>NA|TRBV2|TRBJ1-4|NA
TGTGCCAGCAGCGGGGGCCGTGAAAAACTGTTTTTT
CASSGGREKLFF
>NA|TRBV2|TRBJ1-4|many
TGTGCCAGCAGTGAAACGCCGATGGGAGGGCGGAGTGAAAAACTGTTTTTT
CASSETPMGGRSEKLFF
>NA|TRBV15|TRBJ2-2|NA
TGTGCCACCAGCAGAGTGGCGGGAGAGCTGTTTTTT
CATSRVAGELFF
>TRBD2|TRBV14|TRBJ2-7|few
TGTGCCAGCAGTCAAGTGGGGACTATCTTCTACGAGCAGTACTTC
CASSQVGTIFYEQYF
>NA|TRBV25-1|TRBJ1-1|NA
TGTGCCTGGAGTTGGGCAAGGAACACTGAAGCTTTCTTT
CAWSWARNTEAFF
>TRBD1|TRBV6-5|TRBJ2-5|NA
TGTGCCAGCAGTTACTCCCCGACAGGGGAGAGGACCCAGTACTTC
CASSYSPTGERTQYF
>TRBD1|TRBV7-9|TRBJ2-7|NA
TGTGCCAGCAGCTTAGAAGGGACAGGGGCCTACGAGCAGTACTTC
CASSLEGTGAYEQYF
>TRBD1|TRBV2|TRBJ1-6|NA
TGTGCCAGCAGTAGCCTGACAGGGGATAATTCACCCCTCCACTTT
CASSSLTGDNSPLHF
>TRBD1|TRBV29-1|TRBJ1-2|NA
TGCAGCGTTGAAGGGGACAGCGGTTGGGGCTACACCTTC
CSVEGDSGWGYTF
>NA|TRBV2|TRBJ1-5|few
TGTGCCAGCAGCAGGGAGGCGTATAATCAGCCCCAGCATTTT
CASSREAYNQPQHF
>NA|TRBV20-1|TRBJ1-2|NA
TGCAGTGCTAGCTCTTCGGGGACCTATGGCTACACCTTC
CSASSSGTYGYTF
>NA|TRBV29-1|TRBJ2-7|NA
TGCAGCCCACTCGTGGGGTACGAGCAGTACTTC
CSPLVGYEQYF
>TRBD2|TRBV20-1|TRBJ2-5|NA
TGCAGTGCTAGTAGCGGTAGCGGGGTTCAAGAGACCCAGTACTTC
CSASSGSGVQETQYF